This T cell receptor (beta chain) comes out of a study of tumor-infiltrating lymphocytes in primary liver carcinoma. Study as a whole: Subjects consisted of male and female patients aged 30 to 69 years.

Unsorted bulk tissue (roughly 19-30 mg) underwent RNA and DNA co-extraction. Regarding the study as a whole: Top clones occupying all five tumor regions numbered only about 7-24%. The top-250-clone fraction was significantly higher in tumors than in blood (p = 0.039).

There are many counts of this clonotype. Its antigen remains unknown. The authors made TCR beta cDNA from approximately 490 ng total RNA with a constant-region primer. Construction of TCR beta libraries relied on three successive nested multiplex PCR rounds employing slightly modified ARM-PCR. TCRdb reprocessed the multiplex PCR reads with MiXCR, giving one entry per CDR3 protein. This sample has fewer than 150,000 distinct CDR3 sequences; around 60% occur once, and the top ten carry approximately 9.9%. The clonotype originates from a woman aged 60-70 years with primary liver carcinoma and hepatitis B virus infection. Sample: liver tumor tissue from sampling region 1. Subset denoted: tumor region T1, superior pole.

CDR3 loop: CASSSVEVGRANYEQYF. The CDR3 coding sequence is TGTGCCAGCAGCTCCGTGGAGGTTGGCAGGGCAAACTACGAGCAGTACTTC. The chain employs TRBV6-2 or TRBV6-3 and TRBJ2-7, with D possibly being TRBD1 or TRBD2 (5 bases each). The CDR3 sequence is 17 residues long. V dropped 6 bases and J dropped 3 bases, with 24 bases sitting between them. The germline CDR1 and CDR2 sequences are MNHEY and SVGEGT.